This TCR beta chain came from a study of CD8 T cells in Susac syndrome. This clonotype was counted once. Random hexamers were used to reverse transcribe the RNA input (about 0.45 to 1 ug). Amplification of the TCR beta CDR3 was carried out by immunoSEQ multiplex PCR, which spanned a total of 54 Vbeta and 13 Jbeta segments. TCRdb called the immunoSEQ multiplex PCR reads again in MiXCR, with one record for every CDR3 protein. This table holds around 69,000 distinct CDR3 sequences, just over 95% found once. The multiple sclerosis controls were treatment-naive patients with relapsing-remitting disease that was stable or active. The receptor's source is a human donor with multiple sclerosis. Sample: CD4+ T cells from PBMCs.

The CDR3 here is CASRAEAKGNQPQHF. The CDR3 DNA sequence: TGTGCCAGTAGGGCAGAGGCGAAAGGGAATCAGCCCCAGCATTTT. The genes are TRBV19 and TRBJ1-5, with D uncertain. Trimming took 6 bases from V and 4 from J, leaving 16 bases between them. The CDR3 extends over 15 amino acids. The germline V gene has CDR1 LNHDA and CDR2 SQIVND (reference sequence).